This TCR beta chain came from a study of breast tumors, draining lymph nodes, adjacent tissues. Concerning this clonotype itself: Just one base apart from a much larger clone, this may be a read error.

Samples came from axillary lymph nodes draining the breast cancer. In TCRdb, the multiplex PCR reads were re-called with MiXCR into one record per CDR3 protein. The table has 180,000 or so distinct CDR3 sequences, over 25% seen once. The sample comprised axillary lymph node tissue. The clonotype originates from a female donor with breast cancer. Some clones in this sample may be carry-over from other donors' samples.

CDR3 region: CASSLDEVTAYGYPF. The CDR3 bases are TGTGCCAGCAGCTTAGACGAGGTGACAGCGTATGGCTACCCCTTC. The chain combines TRBV7-2 with TRBJ1-2, with TRBD1 as a possible D gene (5 bases). Germline V gene sequence: CDR1 SGHTA, CDR2 FQGNSA. This CDR3 is 15 amino acids long.